This T cell receptor beta chain appears in the sequencing data of a study of vaccination and CD4 T cells after COVID-19. Study in general: There were six male and four female convalescents, and two of them were Hispanic.

With respect to this clonotype: Its specificity is unknown.

As for treatment: roughly ten-day PBMC culture with coronavirus spike peptide pools or control peptides (ViraFEST assay). Trimming shortened V by 7 bases and J by 5 bases, and 17 bases separated the two germline ends. Germline V gives CDR1 LNHDA, CDR2 SQIVND (reference sequence). This CDR3 contains 14 residues. The Oncomine TCR Beta short-read assay was applied to DNA of cultured CD4+ T cells. TCRdb used MiXCR to reprocess the PCR reads, holding one entry per CDR3 protein. The sample contains roughly 25,000 distinct CDR3 sequences, approximately 59% of which appear only once. Notes on the study in general: The median proportion of reactive clones detected only post-vaccination in convalescent patients was 65% to 90%.

The receptor's source is a human donor who had recovered from COVID-19. The rearrangement joins TRBV19 to TRBJ2-5; D is perhaps TRBD1 or TRBD2 (5 bases each). The source material was CD4+ T cells from blood, cultured in vitro. The CDR3 region is CASTPGGTVETQYF. DNA of the CDR3: TGTGCCAGTACCCCAGGTGGGACGGTGGAGACCCAGTACTTC.